This section outlines one T cell receptor beta chain sequence together with its context. The sample originates from a study of T cell repertoires in cytomegalovirus infection. V gave up 0 bases and J gave up 3 bases, with 14 bases separating them. The CDR3 length is 16 residues. Germline lookup yields CDR1 SGHAT and CDR2 FQNNGV. TCRdb fed the reads into MiXCR, producing one record per CDR3 protein. The sample includes roughly 720,000 distinct CDR3 sequences, roughly 36% of them seen just once. The source is a human donor in good health (CMV status not recorded). Some clones in this sample may be carry-over from other donors' samples. This chain connects TRBV11-2 to TRBJ2-5, with D perhaps assigned TRBD1 or TRBD2 (5 bases each). The sample taken for sequencing was PBMCs. The CDR3 bases are TGTGCCAGCAGCTTAGATCGAGGGGTAGAGGAAGAGACCCAGTACTTC. Its protein is CASSLDRGVEEETQYF.